One sample yielded the 9 T cell receptor beta chains listed below, sequenced in a study of blood T cells in healthy people across ages. Sample-barcoded 5' priming and a J-beta primer mix drove a second PCR of roughly 7 to 11 cycles. Via MiXCR, TCRdb re-called the 5' RACE reads, giving one row per CDR3 protein. The repertoire holds fewer than 2 million distinct CDR3 sequences, with about 39% as singletons. What was sequenced was blood. The receptors come from a human donor in good health.

The chain combines TRBV20-1 with TRBJ2-3; 10 nucleotides match TRBD2. Germline V gene sequence: CDR1 DFQATT, CDR2 SNEGSKA (reference sequence). V was clipped by 5 bases and J by 5 bases; unmatched bases: 4. The CDR3 consists of 13 residues. CDR3 sequence: CSAPSGGRDTQYF. Here the CDR3 DNA reads TGCAGTGCTCCTAGCGGGGGCAGAGATACGCAGTATTTT.

V and J are TRBV28 and TRBJ2-1; TRBD2 agrees at 9 bases. This CDR3 is built from 16 residues. Unmatched junction bases numbered 13, after V lost 9 bases and J lost 4 bases. Germline CDR1 is MDHEN and CDR2 is SYDVKM. The CDR3, as DNA: TGTGCCAGTAGTCCCCAGCGGGGGGAAAGATACAATGAGCAGTTCTTC. Its translation: CASSPQRGERYNEQFF.

A few counts support this clonotype. V gene TRBV12-5 combines with J gene TRBJ2-3; TRBD2 might be the D (6 bases). Trimming pared 1 base from V and 3 bases from J, leaving 11 bases between. Germline V gene data show CDR1 as LGHNT and CDR2 as FRNRAP. CDR3 length: 15 amino acids. CDR3 DNA sequence: TGTGCTAGTGGTTTGGGGCAGGGAGGAACAGATACGCAGTATTTT. Translation: CASGLGQGGTDTQYF.

The sample holds a few counts of this clonotype. Written as DNA, the CDR3 is TGTGCCAGCAGCTCTAAGGGGGCACCTTACGAGCAGTACTTC. Translation: CASSSKGAPYEQYF. The genes are TRBV7-9 and TRBJ2-4; 7 bases match TRBD1. The J call may be incorrect, as the DNA end agrees better with TRBJ2-7. Germline V gene lookup returns CDR1 SEHNR and CDR2 FQNEAQ (reference sequence). CDR3 size: 14 residues.

This clonotype was seen more than once but under ten times. V is TRBV12-3 or TRBV12-4 and J is TRBJ1-2, with 7 bases matching TRBD1. The CDR3 is made up of 12 amino acids. The V and J ends lost 6 bases and 9 bases, in that order; junction bases with no gene match: 7. CDR3 bases: TGTGCCAGCAGGACCCCCAGGGGGAGCTACACCTTC. Its protein is CASRTPRGSYTF.

The chain joins TRBV7-3 to TRBJ2-4; D ambiguous. The CDR3 is made up of 14 amino acids. The V gene lost 1 base and the J gene lost 13 bases, with 17 bases spanning the gap. Germline V gene data show CDR1 as SGHTA and CDR2 as FQGTGA. The CDR3: CASSLNGDVTQQYF. CDR3 nucleotides: TGTGCCAGCAGCTTAAATGGAGACGTTACTCAGCAGTACTTC.

The V gene is TRBV15, the J gene TRBJ2-1; 7 nucleotides line up with TRBD2. V lost 1 base to trimming and J lost 6 bases; unmatched junction nucleotides: 12. The germline CDR1 and CDR2 sequences are LNHNV and YYDKDF (reference sequence). The CDR3 has 17 amino acids. The CDR3 sequence: CATSRAATKGGFNEQFF. In nucleotides, the CDR3 is TGTGCCACCAGCAGAGCTGCAACCAAGGGAGGGTTCAATGAGCAGTTCTTC.

This clonotype has a single count. A much more abundant neighbour one base away suggests this may be a read error. The rearrangement uses TRBV12-3 or TRBV12-4 and TRBJ2-5; TRBD1 is a possible D gene (5 bases). The V and J ends lost 6 bases and 6 bases respectively, with 14 bases between them. The length of the CDR3 is 13 residues. CDR3 region: CASRYSGHQTQYF. The CDR3, as DNA: TGTGCCAGCAGGTACTCAGGACACCAGACCCAGTACTTC.

This clonotype was detected a few times. The chain has TRBV7-3 and TRBJ1-2; D is perhaps TRBD1 (5 bases). The V gene lost 0 bases and the J gene lost 7 bases, with 12 bases spanning the gap. The CDR3 length is 14 residues. CDR1 SGHTA and CDR2 FQGTGA come from the germline V gene. This CDR3 reads CASSLTGTESGYTF. CDR3 bases: TGTGCCAGCAGCTTAACCGGGACGGAGTCTGGCTACACCTTC.